This is a list of T cell receptor beta chains from one sample in a study of OX40 agonist ivuxolimab in advanced cancers. Clones were read by immunoSEQ multiplex PCR, and TCRdb kept only the in-frame ones, dropping some. The data contain about 58,000 clones, 81% of them singletons. The specimen comprised CD4+ or CD8+ T cells sorted from blood, sampled in a trial of the OX40 agonist ivuxolimab. These receptors all stem from an adult with an advanced solid tumor such as melanoma, head and neck, liver or kidney cancer. CDR3s include the opening cysteine and the closing phenylalanine or tryptophan. A D gene is named only where the DNA matches it firmly. Part of the rows lack a size; the others show once, few, many or a class for expanded clones.

>TRBV5-6|-|-|TRBJ2-3
TGTGCCAGCAGCTTGGCAGGGTACGTCACAGATACGCAGTATTTT
CASSLAGYVTDTQYF
>TRBV7-9|-|-|TRBJ2-6
TGTGCCAGCAGCACCGCTGGGCAGGCCATCGGGGGGGCCAACGTCCTGACTTTC
CASSTAGQAIGGANVLTF
>TRBV28|-|-|TRBJ2-7
TGTGCCAGCAGTTTAGGGGACTACGAGCAGTACTTC
CASSLGDYEQYF
>TRBV5-1|TRBD1|-|TRBJ1-2
TGCGCCAGCAGCCCACCGGGACAGGGGGCGTACACCTTC
CASSPPGQGAYTF
>TRBV29-1|-|once|TRBJ2-7
TGCAGCACGCGGGACGGATCCTACGAGCAGTACTTC
CSTRDGSYEQYF
>TRBV2|-|-|TRBJ1-4
TGTGCCAGCAGGGACACCGGGGGCCTTTCAACTAATGAAAAACTGTTTTTT
CASRDTGGLSTNEKLFF
>TRBV10-1|-|-|TRBJ2-2
TGCGCCAGCAGTGGGGCCCGAACCGGGGAGCTGTTTTTT
CASSGARTGELFF
>TRBV15|-|-|TRBJ2-5
TGTGCCACCAGCAGAGATAGTGGGGGGACCCAAGAGACCCAGTACTTC
CATSRDSGGTQETQYF
>TRBV2|TRBD1|-|TRBJ1-6
TGTGCCAGCAGAGGGACAGGGTTTGGCTCCTATAATTCACCCCTCCACTTT
CASRGTGFGSYNSPLHF
>TRBV10-2|TRBD2|-|TRBJ2-3
TGCGCCAGCAGTGATAGCGGGGCCCGCACAGATACGCAGTATTTT
CASSDSGARTDTQYF
>TRBV19|-|-|TRBJ2-4
TGTGCCAGTAGTATCCTGGGGATAGCCAAAAACATTCAGTACTTC
CASSILGIAKNIQYF
>TRBV5-4|TRBD2|-|TRBJ2-5
TGTGCCAGCAGCACTGGACTAGCGGGGGCCGACCAAGAGACCCAGTACTTC
CASSTGLAGADQETQYF
>TRBV6-5|-|-|TRBJ1-1
TGTGCCAGCATTCCCAGGACACCTCAGGGCGCTGAAGCTTTCTTT
CASIPRTPQGAEAFF
>TRBV7-9|-|few|TRBJ2-7
TGTGCCAGCAGTTATCCGACATCCCGGGGGGCGTACGAGCAGTACTTC
CASSYPTSRGAYEQYF
>TRBV11-3|TRBD2|-|TRBJ2-7
TGTGCCAGCAGCTTACTCGCGGGGGGTACCTACGAGCAGTACTTC
CASSLLAGGTYEQYF
>TRBV7-9|-|-|TRBJ2-1
TGTGCCAGCACCCCCGGAGGGGGTAGTCGATACAATGAGCAGTTCTTC
CASTPGGGSRYNEQFF
>TRBV11-2|-|-|TRBJ1-2
TGTGCCAGCAGCTTAGGGTGGCAAGTTCCTAACTATGGCTACACCTTC
CASSLGWQVPNYGYTF
>TRBV2|-|-|TRBJ2-1
TGTGCCAGCATGATTCAGGGTAGTGAGCAGTTCTTC
CASMIQGSEQFF
>TRBV5-3|-|-|TRBJ2-2
TGTGCCAGAAGCTTTACCCGCGCCTGTAGCACCGGGGAGCTGTTTTTT
CARSFTRACSTGELFF
>TRBV4-2|-|once|TRBJ1-5
TGTGCCAGCAGCCAAGATGAGGTACAGCCCCAGCATTTT
CASSQDEVQPQHF
>TRBV6-1|-|-|TRBJ2-3
TGTGCCAGCAGTGAAGATACAGGGTTGGGCACAGATACGCAGTATTTT
CASSEDTGLGTDTQYF
>TRBV10-3|-|-|TRBJ1-2
TGTGCCATCAGGGACAGCCCACCTAACTATGGCTACACCTTC
CAIRDSPPNYGYTF
>TRBV5-1|-|once|TRBJ2-6
TGCGCCAGCAGCCTCGACACCGCGCCTGGGGCCAACGTCCTGACTTTC
CASSLDTAPGANVLTF